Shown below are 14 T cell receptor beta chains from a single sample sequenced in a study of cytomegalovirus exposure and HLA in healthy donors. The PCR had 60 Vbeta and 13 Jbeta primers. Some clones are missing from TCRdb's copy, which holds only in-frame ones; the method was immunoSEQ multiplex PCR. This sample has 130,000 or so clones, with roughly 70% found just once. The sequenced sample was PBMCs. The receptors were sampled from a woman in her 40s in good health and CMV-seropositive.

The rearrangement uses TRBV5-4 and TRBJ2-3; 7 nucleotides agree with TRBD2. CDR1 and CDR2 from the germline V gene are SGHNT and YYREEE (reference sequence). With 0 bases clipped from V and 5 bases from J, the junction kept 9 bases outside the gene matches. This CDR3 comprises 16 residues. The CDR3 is CASSLARRESGDTQYF. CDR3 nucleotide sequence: TGTGCCAGCAGCTTGGCCCGGCGGGAGTCCGGAGATACGCAGTATTTT. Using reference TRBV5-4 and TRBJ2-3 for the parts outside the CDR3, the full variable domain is ETGVTQSPTHLIKTRGQQVTLRCSSQSGHNTVSWYQQALGQGPQFIFQYYREEENGRGNFPPRFSGLQFPNYSSELNVNALELDDSALYLCASSLARRESGDTQYFGPGTRLTVL.

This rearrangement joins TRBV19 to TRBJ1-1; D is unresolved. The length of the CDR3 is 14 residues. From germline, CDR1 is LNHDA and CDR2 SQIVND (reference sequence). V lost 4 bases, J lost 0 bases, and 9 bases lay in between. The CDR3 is CASSTITMNTEAFF. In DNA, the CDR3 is TGTGCCAGTAGTACGATAACAATGAACACTGAAGCTTTCTTT.

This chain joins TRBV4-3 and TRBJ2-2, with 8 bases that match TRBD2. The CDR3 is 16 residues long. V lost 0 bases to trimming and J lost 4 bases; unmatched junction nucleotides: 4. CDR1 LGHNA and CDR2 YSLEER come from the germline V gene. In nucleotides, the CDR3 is TGCGCCAGCAGCCAAGAGCTAGCGGGCCGCACCGGGGAGCTGTTTTTT. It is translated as CASSQELAGRTGELFF.

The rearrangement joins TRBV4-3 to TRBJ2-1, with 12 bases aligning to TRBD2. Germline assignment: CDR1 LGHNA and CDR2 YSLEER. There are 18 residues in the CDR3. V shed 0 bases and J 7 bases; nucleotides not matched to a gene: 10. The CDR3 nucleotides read TGCGCCAGCAGCCAAGAGCTGGGCCTAGCGGGGGGGCTTAATGAGCAGTTCTTC. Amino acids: CASSQELGLAGGLNEQFF.

The chain's CDR3 is CASSGGLAGYYEQYF. The CDR3 DNA reads as TGTGCCAGTAGTGGAGGACTAGCGGGGTACTACGAGCAGTACTTC. The chain combines TRBV19 with TRBJ2-7, with 12 bases fitting TRBD2. The CDR3 consists of 15 residues. With V trimmed by 5 bases and J by 3 bases, 5 bases remained unmatched. Germline V lookup: CDR1 LNHDA, CDR2 SQIVND (reference sequence).

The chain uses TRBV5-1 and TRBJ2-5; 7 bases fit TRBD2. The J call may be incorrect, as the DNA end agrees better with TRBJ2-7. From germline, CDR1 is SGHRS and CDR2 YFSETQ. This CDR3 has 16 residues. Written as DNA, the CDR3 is TGCGCCAGCAGCCGAGATCCGCGCGGGAGCTCCTACGAGCAGTACTTC. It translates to CASSRDPRGSSYEQYF.

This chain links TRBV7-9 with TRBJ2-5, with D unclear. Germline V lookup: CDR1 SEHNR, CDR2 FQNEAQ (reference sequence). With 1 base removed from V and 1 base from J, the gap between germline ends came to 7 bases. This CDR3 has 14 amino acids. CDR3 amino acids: CASSLGAVQETQYF. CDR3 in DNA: TGTGCCAGCAGCTTAGGGGCAGTCCAAGAGACCCAGTACTTC.

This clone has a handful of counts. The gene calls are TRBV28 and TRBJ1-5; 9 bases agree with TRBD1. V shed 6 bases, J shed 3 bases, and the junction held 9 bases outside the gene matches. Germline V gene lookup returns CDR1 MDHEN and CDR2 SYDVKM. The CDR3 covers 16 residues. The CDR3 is CASRITGQGDNQPQHF. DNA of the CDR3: TGTGCCAGCAGGATTACGGGACAGGGAGACAATCAGCCCCAGCATTTT.

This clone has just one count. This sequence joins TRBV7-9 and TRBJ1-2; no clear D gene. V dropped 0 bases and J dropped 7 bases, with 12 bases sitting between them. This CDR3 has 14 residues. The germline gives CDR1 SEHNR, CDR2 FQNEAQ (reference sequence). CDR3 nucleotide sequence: TGTGCCAGCAGCTTAGCGTCGCTTTCGGGTGGCTACACCTTC. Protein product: CASSLASLSGGYTF.

The CDR3 is CASSLVSGGDGYTF. The CDR3 nucleotides are TGTGCCAGCAGTTTAGTTTCAGGAGGAGACGGCTACACCTTC. The chain carries TRBV28 and TRBJ1-2; D unclear. Trimming cost V 2 bases and J 8 bases, with 15 bases left between them. This CDR3 is 14 amino acids long. Germline-derived CDR1 and CDR2 are MDHEN and SYDVKM.

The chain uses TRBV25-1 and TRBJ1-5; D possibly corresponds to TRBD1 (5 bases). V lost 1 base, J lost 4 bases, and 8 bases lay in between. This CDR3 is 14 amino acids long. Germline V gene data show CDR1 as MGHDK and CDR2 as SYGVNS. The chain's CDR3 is CASSESGSNQPQHF. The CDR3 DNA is TGTGCCAGCAGTGAATCAGGGTCAAATCAGCCCCAGCATTTT.

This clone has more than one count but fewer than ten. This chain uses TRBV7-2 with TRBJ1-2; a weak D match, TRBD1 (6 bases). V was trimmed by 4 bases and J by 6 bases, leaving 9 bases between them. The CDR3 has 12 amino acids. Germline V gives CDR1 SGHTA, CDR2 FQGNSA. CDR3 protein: CASSSTGDGYTF. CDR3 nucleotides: TGTGCCAGCAGCTCGACAGGAGATGGCTACACCTTC.

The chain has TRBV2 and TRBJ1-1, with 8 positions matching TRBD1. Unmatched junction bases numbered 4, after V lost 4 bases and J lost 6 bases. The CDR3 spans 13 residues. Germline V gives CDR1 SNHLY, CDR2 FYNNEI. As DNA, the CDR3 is TGTGCCAGCAGTGTACAGGGGGAGGCTGAAGCTTTCTTT. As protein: CASSVQGEAEAFF.

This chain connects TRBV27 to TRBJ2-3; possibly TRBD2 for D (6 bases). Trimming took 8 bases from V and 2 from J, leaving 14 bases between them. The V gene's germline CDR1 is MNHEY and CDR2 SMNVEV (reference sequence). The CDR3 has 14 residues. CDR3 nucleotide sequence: TGTGCCAGCGGAGGCCGGGGACTCACAGATACGCAGTATTTT. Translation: CASGGRGLTDTQYF.